This T cell receptor beta chain was observed in a study of vaccination effects on CD4 cells after COVID-19. Broader study findings: The study enrolled few convalescent patients and sampled no early post-infection timepoints.

The germline V and J ends were trimmed by 5 bases and 0 bases, with 5 bases remaining between them. The CDR3 covers 13 residues. CDR1 is LNHDA, CDR2 SQIVND, per germline (reference sequence). Profiling relied on immunoSEQ multiplex PCR, and the TCRdb table lists in-frame clones only, not all of them. The sample shows roughly 41,000 clones, about 60% of them seen only once. Before any sequencing was done, the ViraFEST assay used viral peptide pools to expand antigen-specific CD4+ T cells. Subsequent to approximately 11 days of culture, CD4+ T cells were isolated. All vaccine recipients tested negative for nucleocapsid antibodies and had never contracted SARS-CoV-2 infection. On this clone itself: Its target is unknown. Other nucleotide sequences in the sample specify the same CDR3.

The sequenced sample was CD4+ T cells from PBMCs cultured with HCoV-OC43 spike peptides, obtained before COVID-19 vaccination. Described subset: HCoV-OC43 spike overlapping peptide pool stimulation. The V and J genes are TRBV19 and TRBJ1-5; D is unresolved. The TCR was taken from a human donor who received a COVID-19 vaccine. DNA of the CDR3: TGTGCCAGTAGTCCGTATAGCAATCAGCCCCAGCATTTT. The encoded protein is CASSPYSNQPQHF.